The rows below give T cell receptor beta chains drawn from one sample of a study of shared clonotypes between healthy human individuals. TCRdb keeps only in-frame clones here, not all; method: immunoSEQ multiplex PCR. The sample records about 690,000 clones, about 90% being singletons. The sequenced sample consisted of memory CD8+ T cells from PBMCs. All receptors derive from a man between 18 and 29 years old in good health. Some clones in this sample may be carry-over from other donors' samples. CDR3s include the opening cysteine and the closing phenylalanine or tryptophan. Fields, in order: V gene, D gene, clone size, J gene, CDR3 protein, CDR3 DNA. A D gene is named only where the DNA matches it firmly. Not every row has a clone size; where given, it reads once, few, many or a size class.

TRBV7-6,.,.,TRBJ1-2,CASSTPSTGNYGYTF,TGTGCCAGCAGCACCCCCTCAACAGGGAACTATGGCTACACCTTC
TRBV29-1,.,.,TRBJ2-7,CSVVRGYEQYF,TGCAGCGTTGTGCGGGGATACGAGCAGTACTTC
TRBV14,.,.,TRBJ2-2,CASSQDWQANTGELFF,TGTGCCAGCAGCCAAGATTGGCAAGCGAACACCGGGGAGCTGTTTTTT
TRBV10-3,TRBD2,.,TRBJ2-1,CAISESPLAGGPNEQFF,TGTGCCATCAGTGAGTCCCCACTAGCGGGAGGGCCGAATGAGCAGTTCTTC
TRBV28,TRBD2,.,TRBJ2-1,CASSFPSSGTGYNEQFF,TGTGCCAGCAGTTTCCCTTCTAGCGGGACGGGGTACAATGAGCAGTTCTTC
TRBV5-6,TRBD2,once,TRBJ2-7,CASSLGGVSTYEQYF,TGTGCCAGCAGCCTGGGAGGGGTGTCAACCTACGAGCAGTACTTC
TRBV2,.,.,TRBJ2-7,CASSGISGYEQYF,TGTGCCAGCAGTGGGATTAGCGGCTACGAGCAGTACTTC
TRBV5-1,TRBD2,.,TRBJ2-1,CASSLQIAGPSKGQFF,TGCGCCAGCAGCTTGCAGATAGCGGGACCCTCCAAAGGGCAGTTCTTC
TRBV7-8,.,.,TRBJ1-3,CASSPGFDTIYF,TGTGCCAGCAGCCCTGGGTTTGACACCATATATTTT
TRBV5-4,.,.,TRBJ1-2,CASSLARTMNNYGYTF,TGTGCCAGCAGCTTGGCTCGGACAATGAACAACTATGGCTACACCTTC
TRBV6-5,.,.,TRBJ2-7,CASSPRPQGRYEQYF,TGTGCCAGCAGCCCTCGTCCCCAAGGAAGATACGAGCAGTACTTC
TRBV19,.,.,TRBJ1-4,CASSIPRGLLREKLFF,TGTGCCAGTAGTATACCCCGGGGCCTACTTCGGGAAAAACTGTTTTTT
TRBV30,.,.,TRBJ2-7,CAWSFFRGYEQYF,TGTGCCTGGAGTTTTTTCAGGGGCTACGAGCAGTACTTC
TRBV30,.,.,TRBJ2-6,CAWSFLRYNNRANVLTF,TGTGCCTGGTCTTTCTTGCGTTATAACAATCGGGCCAACGTCCTGACTTTC
TRBV28,TRBD1,.,TRBJ1-1,CASSLWGTGDTEAFF,TGTGCCAGCAGTTTATGGGGGACAGGGGACACTGAAGCTTTCTTT
TRBV5-5,.,.,TRBJ2-1,CASSLVGRDNEQFF,TGTGCCAGCAGCTTGGTAGGCAGGGACAATGAGCAGTTCTTC
TRBV5-1,TRBD2,.,TRBJ2-5,CASSLARLAGQETQYF,TGCGCCAGCAGCTTGGCCCGACTAGCGGGGCAAGAGACCCAGTACTTC
TRBV6-1,.,once,TRBJ2-7,CASSEGGGSSYEQYF,TGTGCCAGCAGTGAAGGTGGGGGGAGCTCCTACGAGCAGTACTTC
TRBV13,TRBD1,few,TRBJ2-2,CASSSRDRGRGGELFF,TGTGCCAGCAGCTCACGGGACAGGGGGCGAGGCGGGGAGCTGTTTTTT
TRBV4-3,.,.,TRBJ2-3,CASSTLPQGQLGTQYF,TGCGCCAGCAGTACCCTACCCCAGGGACAATTGGGCACGCAGTATTTT
TRBV5-6,.,.,TRBJ2-2,CASSLGGPGELFF,TGTGCCAGCAGCTTGGGGGGTCCCGGGGAGCTGTTTTTT
TRBV5-6,.,.,TRBJ2-7,CASSGGAETYEQYF,TGTGCCAGCAGCGGCGGGGCGGAGACCTACGAGCAGTACTTC
TRBV6-5,TRBD2,.,TRBJ2-1,CASTSGSSYNEQFF,TGTGCCAGCACAAGCGGGAGCTCCTACAATGAGCAGTTCTTC
TRBV7-9,TRBD1,.,TRBJ2-5,CASSPKDRVRETQYF,TGTGCCAGCAGCCCCAAAGACAGGGTTCGAGAGACCCAGTACTTC
TRBV2,.,once,TRBJ2-7,CASKGSHYEQYF,TGTGCCAGCAAGGGCTCACACTACGAGCAGTACTTC
TRBV13,.,once,TRBJ2-3,CATQGPPRADTQYF,TGTGCCACCCAGGGGCCTCCCCGGGCAGATACGCAGTATTTT
TRBV2,TRBD2,.,TRBJ2-7,CASSDPSGVTYEQYF,TGTGCCAGCAGTGATCCTAGCGGAGTGACCTACGAGCAGTACTTC
TRBV5-1,.,.,TRBJ2-7,CASSLVVAVSSYEQYF,TGCGCCAGCAGCTTGGTGGTAGCGGTGAGCTCCTACGAGCAGTACTTC
TRBV10-1,TRBD1,.,TRBJ1-4,CANPGTGGMGEKLFF,TGCGCCAACCCCGGGACAGGGGGTATGGGAGAAAAACTGTTTTTT
TRBV19,TRBD1,.,TRBJ1-1,CASRTGRMNEAFF,TGTGCCAGTAGGACAGGGAGAATGAACGAAGCTTTCTTT
TRBV28,.,.,TRBJ2-1,CASSSGANEQFF,TGTGCCAGCAGTTCCGGGGCCAATGAGCAGTTCTTC
TRBV28,TRBD2,once,TRBJ2-7,CASSITSAPSYEQYF,TGTGCCAGCAGTATCACTAGCGCCCCCTCCTACGAGCAGTACTTC
TRBV6-4,TRBD1,.,TRBJ1-2,CASTRTGKQDYGYTF,TGTGCCAGCACCAGGACAGGGAAACAGGACTATGGCTACACCTTC
TRBV15,TRBD1,.,TRBJ1-5,CATRSQGNNQPQHF,TGTGCCACCAGATCACAGGGGAACAATCAGCCCCAGCATTTT
TRBV27,.,once,TRBJ1-1,CASSSHRLVGNTEAFF,TGTGCCAGCAGTTCACACAGGTTAGTAGGGAACACTGAAGCTTTCTTT
TRBV14,.,once,TRBJ2-7,CASSQDFGMRYEQYF,TGTGCCAGCAGCCAAGATTTCGGGATGCGGTACGAGCAGTACTTC
TRBV11-2,.,.,TRBJ2-7,CASSLGTVSYEQYF,TGTGCCAGCAGCTTAGGAACGGTCTCCTACGAGCAGTACTTC
TRBV4-1,.,.,TRBJ1-1,CASSQDSPGGTEAFF,TGCGCCAGCAGCCAAGATTCGCCCGGGGGCACTGAAGCTTTCTTT
TRBV9,TRBD2,.,TRBJ2-1,CASSALAGAHSYNEQFF,TGTGCCAGCAGCGCCCTAGCGGGAGCTCACTCCTACAATGAGCAGTTCTTC
TRBV6-5,TRBD1,.,TRBJ1-4,CASSWDRGRGGEKLFF,TGTGCCAGCAGTTGGGACAGGGGTAGAGGGGGAGAAAAACTGTTTTTT
TRBV7-8,.,.,TRBJ2-7,CASSPRLTRGSYEQYF,TGTGCCAGCAGCCCTCGTCTGACGAGGGGCTCCTACGAGCAGTACTTC
TRBV29-1,TRBD2,.,TRBJ2-7,CSVEWSSGATYEQYF,TGCAGCGTTGAATGGTCTAGCGGGGCAACCTACGAGCAGTACTTC
TRBV4-1,.,.,TRBJ2-5,CASSQAWTPQETQYF,TGCGCCAGCAGCCAAGCCTGGACCCCCCAAGAGACCCAGTACTTC
TRBV27,TRBD2,.,TRBJ2-1,CASSGTSGNNEQFF,TGTGCCAGCAGCGGGACTAGCGGGAACAATGAGCAGTTCTTC
TRBV4-3,TRBD2,.,TRBJ2-1,CASSQGILAGGSHNEQFF,TGCGCCAGCAGCCAAGGTATACTAGCGGGAGGCAGTCACAATGAGCAGTTCTTC
TRBV7-9,.,.,TRBJ1-1,CASSLAGQSQFMNTEAFF,TGTGCCAGCAGCTTAGCTGGACAGAGCCAGTTCATGAACACTGAAGCTTTCTTT
TRBV30,.,.,TRBJ1-3,CAWSLKGSYYGNTIYF,TGTGCCTGGAGTCTCAAAGGGAGCTATTATGGAAACACCATATATTTT